The present TCR beta chain was sequenced within a study of T cell responses to AZD1222 COVID-19 vaccine. Data came from immunoSEQ multiplex PCR; TCRdb stores just in-frame clones and leaves some out. Here the sample spans 95,000 to 100,000 clones, 89% being singletons. Germline assignment: CDR1 GTSNPN and CDR2 SVGIG (reference sequence). The length of the CDR3 is 15 residues. The V end was cut by 2 bases, the J end by 2 bases, with 15 bases between. Regarding the study as a whole: All repertoire sampling was performed exclusively after the peak T cell response. White British donors predominated, females outnumbered males, and clonal diversity was possibly underestimated. Nearly half of unique spike-specific TCRs reportedly avoided B.1.351 and B.1.1.7 mutated regions.

This clone was counted a single time. Its antigen is undetermined. The receptor's source is an adult in good health. This specimen consisted of peripheral blood, obtained on day 0 of AZD1222 vaccination. The chain is built from TRBV30 and TRBJ1-2; D perhaps matches TRBD1 (5 bases). Here the CDR3 DNA reads TGTGCCTGGAGTCGCCCCCGGGGCCCAAACTATGGCTACACCTTC. Residues: CAWSRPRGPNYGYTF.